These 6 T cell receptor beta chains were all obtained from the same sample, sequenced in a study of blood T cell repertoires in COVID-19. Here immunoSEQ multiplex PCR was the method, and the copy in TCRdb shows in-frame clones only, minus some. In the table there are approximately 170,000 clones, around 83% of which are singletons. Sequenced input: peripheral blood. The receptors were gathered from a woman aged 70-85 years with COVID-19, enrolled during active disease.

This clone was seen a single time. The CDR3 sequence is CASSSRLADYNEQFF. CDR3 coding DNA: TGTGCCAGTAGTAGCAGACTAGCGGACTACAATGAGCAGTTCTTC. The rearrangement uses TRBV19 and TRBJ2-1; 9 positions agree with TRBD2. V shed 4 bases and J 3 bases; nucleotides not matched to a gene: 4. This CDR3 is built from 15 residues. Germline V gene sequence: CDR1 LNHDA, CDR2 SQIVND (reference sequence).

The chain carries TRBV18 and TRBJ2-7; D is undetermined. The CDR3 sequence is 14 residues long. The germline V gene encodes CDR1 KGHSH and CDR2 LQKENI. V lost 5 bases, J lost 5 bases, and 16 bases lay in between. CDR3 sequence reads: CASSYVGANNEQYF. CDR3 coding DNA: TGTGCCAGCTCATATGTGGGCGCTAACAACGAGCAGTACTTC.

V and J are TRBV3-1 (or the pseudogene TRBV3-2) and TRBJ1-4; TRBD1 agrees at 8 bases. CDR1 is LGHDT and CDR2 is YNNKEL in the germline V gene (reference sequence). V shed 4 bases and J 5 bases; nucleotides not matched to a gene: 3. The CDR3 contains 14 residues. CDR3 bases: TGTGCCAGCAGCCGACAGGGGCGAAATGAAAAACTGTTTTTT. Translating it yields CASSRQGRNEKLFF.

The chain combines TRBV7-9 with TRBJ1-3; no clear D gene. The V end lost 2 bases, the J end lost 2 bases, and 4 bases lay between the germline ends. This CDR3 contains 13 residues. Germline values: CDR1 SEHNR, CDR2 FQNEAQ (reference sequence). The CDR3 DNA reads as TGTGCCAGCAGCTTAAACACTGGAAACACCATATATTTT. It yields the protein CASSLNTGNTIYF.

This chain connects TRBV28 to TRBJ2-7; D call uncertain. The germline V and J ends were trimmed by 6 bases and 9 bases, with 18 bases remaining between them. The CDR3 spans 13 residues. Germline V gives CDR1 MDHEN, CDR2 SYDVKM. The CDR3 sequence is CASSPTSLTGQYF. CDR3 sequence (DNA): TGTGCCAGCAGCCCTACTTCGCTTACGGGGCAGTACTTC.

The DNA for the CDR3 is TGTGCCAGCAGACTACAGGGGGGAGGAGAGACCCAGTACTTC. Protein product: CASRLQGGGETQYF. The chain combines TRBV28 with TRBJ2-5; 8 nucleotides align to TRBD1. Germline-derived CDR1 and CDR2 are MDHEN and SYDVKM. J lost 4 bases, V lost 6 bases, and 7 bases had no gene match. This CDR3 region has 14 residues. The whole variable domain, remainder taken from reference TRBV28 and TRBJ2-5, is DVKVTQSSRYLVKRTGEKVFLECVQDMDHENMFWYRQDPGLGLRLIYFSYDVKMKEKGDIPEGYSVSREKKERFSLILESASTNQTSMYLCASRLQGGGETQYFGPGTRLLVL.